Given below is one T cell receptor (beta chain) in context. Its antigen is not yet known. Per-base quality was not reported, and no clone a single base away is much larger than it. The CDR1 and CDR2 encoded by the germline V gene (reference sequence) are PRHDT and FYEKMQ. V is pared back by 4 bases and J by 7 bases, with 23 bases lying between the germline termini. CDR3 length: 17 amino acids, cysteine to phenylalanine. Only CDR3 DNA remains: 51 bases, in frame from the first base. These data come from a study of T cells in Graves' hyperthyroidism and ophthalmopathy (dated by TCRdb to the late 2010s). Regarding the complete study: Peripheral blood samples were taken at the time of initial diagnosis, prior to any treatment. To identify TCR V-J signatures that set the groups apart, the researchers used a discovery cohort of 95 to 100 patients, made up of 43 with Graves' ophthalmopathy and 57 with stable Graves' hyperthyroidism. Prospective prediction of ophthalmopathy was tested in an independent validation cohort of fewer than 20 hyperthyroidism patients and 15 to 17 patients who later progressed to ophthalmopathy. For training and testing, the 80 to 100 patients in the discovery cohort were randomly divided in a 7:3 ratio. The study also compared thyroid tissue and blood T-cell repertoires from roughly six Graves' hyperthyroidism patients. After blood sampling, hyperthyroidism patients were treated with methimazole at a starting dose of 30 mg daily, and ophthalmopathy patients were treated with high-dose intravenous methylprednisolone. The paper reports TCR Vbeta CDR3 sequencing of approximately 140 peripheral blood samples: 43 ophthalmopathy, 75 to 80 hyperthyroidism and 17 progressor patients.

General findings and caveats noted by the study authors: Most expanded thyroid clonotypes (frequency above 0.001) were also detected in blood, a finding suggesting that blood repertoires may reflect thyroid immune responses. Sample size was not statistically predetermined, and blinding of investigators to group allocation was not performed. In cross-validation, a model built on a 13 V-J signature told ophthalmopathy apart from stable hyperthyroidism with over 85% sensitivity and about 81% specificity, and in testing the same model reached 80%/75%. In validation, the model predicted progression to ophthalmopathy with 55% to 71% sensitivity and approximately 72% specificity, a median of around 6.6 months before onset.

Amplification of TCR beta CDR3 regions was carried out from RNA transcripts. A first-round RT-PCR of the TCR CDR3 used the HTBI primer set with the Qiagen OneStep RT-PCR kit. Libraries were constructed in a second round of multiplex PCR, after which size selection and purification were carried out. The libraries were sequenced on an Illumina HiSeq2000 using paired-end 100 bp reads. Regarding the original processing steps: SOAPnuke was used to process the raw data, removing reads that contained adapters or uncalled bases, had a mean Phred below 15, or lacked an exact match to the constant primer or identifier. High-quality paired reads were merged with COPE v1.2.5, and unique nucleotide sequences were defined as clonotypes. Clonotypes were aligned to IMGT TRBV, TRBD and TRBJ reference segments using MiTCR v1.1. Only V-J combinations with frequency above 0.0001, covering 99% to 99.2% of repertoires, were analysed. The TCS score was defined as the ratio of F50 (clonal expansion) to E x V (chaos), calculated using BLOSUM62-based TCRdist between CDR3 peptides within each V-J. Welch's t-statistics and random forest reduced 500 to 650 V-J features to 13, which were used in a naive Bayes classifier (R e1071). TCRdb reprocessed the public reads (quality trimming at Q25 with fastp, clone calling with MiXCR) and kept in-frame beta chains. Entries are consolidated by CDR3 protein sequence, retaining the most common genes and DNA. These V and J calls derive from TCRdb rather than the authors' analysis. The sample records over 500,000 distinct CDR3 sequences, roughly 17% of which are singletons. The ten largest make up roughly a sixth of the sample.

Ophthalmopathy patients had moderately to severely active disease, with a Clinical Activity Score of 3 or more, a NOSPECS grade of 4 or more, and a disease duration of less than 3 months. The study excluded patients with uncontrolled infections, other autoimmune diseases, pregnancy or lactation. Diagnoses were based on clinical symptoms, serum thyroxine and TRAb, thyroid ultrasound and orbital computed tomography. Ficoll-Paque density gradient centrifugation was used to isolate PBMCs from around 10 ml of fresh peripheral blood. Trizol reagent was used to extract total RNA, and RNA quality was then checked on an Agilent 2100 Bioanalyzer.

The sequence links TRBV13 to TRBJ2-1; 5 matching bases give a weak D call of TRBD1. This receptor was taken from a woman aged 18-29 years with Graves' ophthalmopathy. The specimen sequenced was blood. The DNA sequence is given as TGTGCCAGCAGCTCCTACGACGGTCCAGGGCCTAAAAATGAGCAGTTCTTC. Its translation reads: CASSSYDGPGPKNEQFF.